This TCR beta chain derives from a study of beta chain features in type 1 diabetes. Study results and caveats: For Type 1 diabetes patients, all four CD4+ subsets carried TCRB CDR3s that were moderately but significantly shorter.

Expressed TCRB transcripts were sequenced after all isolated RNA was converted to cDNA. Assay: immunoSEQ multiplex PCR; the TCRdb copy retains only in-frame clones and omits some. The sample has 550,000 to 850,000 clones; 13% are singletons. Worth noting for this clone: Its antigen is not identified.

V shed 7 bases, J shed 4 bases, and the junction held 13 bases outside the gene matches. In germline, CDR1 is SQVTM, CDR2 ANQGSEA. The CDR3 is 15 amino acids. This chain connects TRBV29-1 to TRBJ2-7, with 10 bases that match TRBD1. The clonotype originates from a man younger than 35 with type 1 diabetes. Specimen: naive CD4+ T cells from blood. CDR3 in amino acids: CSAASHPGQGYEQYF. The CDR3, as DNA: TGCAGCGCCGCAAGCCACCCGGGACAGGGGTACGAGCAGTACTTC.